The sequence of this T cell receptor beta chain was determined in a study of shared clonotypes between healthy human individuals. Findings of the study overall: Generally, estimated richness proved larger in naive subsets than it did in memory subsets.

From CD4+ cells came CD45RA+ naive and CD45RA-negative memory subsets. The CDR3 extends over 17 amino acids. Trimming removed 2 bases from V and 5 bases from J; junction bases left unmatched: 14. CDR1 GTSNPN and CDR2 SVGIG come from the germline V gene (reference sequence). The assay was immunoSEQ multiplex PCR, and TCRdb's table has in-frame clones only and misses some. This repertoire shows more than 1.2 million clones, 98% found once; its top ten account for about 0.4%. On this clone: The antigen is unknown.

The source is a man younger than 40 in good health. V gene TRBV30 combines with J gene TRBJ2-3, with TRBD2 matching 9 bases. Specimen: naive CD4+ T cells sorted from blood. As for subset: CD45RA+ positively selected. DNA for the CDR3: TGTGCCTGGAGTTTGGGCGGGAGGGCCCGAGGGGGAGATACGCAGTATTTT. This sequence encodes CAWSLGGRARGGDTQYF.